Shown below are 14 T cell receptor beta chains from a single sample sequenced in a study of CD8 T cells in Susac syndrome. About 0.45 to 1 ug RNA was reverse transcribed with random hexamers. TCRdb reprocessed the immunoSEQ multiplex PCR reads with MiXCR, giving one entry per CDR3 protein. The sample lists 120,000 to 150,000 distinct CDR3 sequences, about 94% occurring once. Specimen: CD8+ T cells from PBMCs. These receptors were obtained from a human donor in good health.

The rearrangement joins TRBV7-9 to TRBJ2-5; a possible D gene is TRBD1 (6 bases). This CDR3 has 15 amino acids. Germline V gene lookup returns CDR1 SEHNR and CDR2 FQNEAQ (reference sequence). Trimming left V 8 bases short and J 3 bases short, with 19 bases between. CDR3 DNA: TGTGCCAGCTCAAACTACAGGGACCGCAAAGAGACCCAGTACTTC. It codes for CASSNYRDRKETQYF.

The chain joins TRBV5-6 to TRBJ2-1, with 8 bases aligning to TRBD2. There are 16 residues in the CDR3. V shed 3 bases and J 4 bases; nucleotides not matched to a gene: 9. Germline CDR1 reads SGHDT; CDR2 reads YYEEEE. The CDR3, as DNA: TGTGCCAGCAGCTCGGGGGCTAGCGGGCTTTACAATGAGCAGTTCTTC. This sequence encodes CASSSGASGLYNEQFF. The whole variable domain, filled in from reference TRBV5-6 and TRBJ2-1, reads DAGVTQSPTHLIKTRGQQVTLRCSPKSGHDTVSWYQQALGQGPQFIFQYYEEEERQRGNFPDRFSGHQFPNYSSELNVNALLLGDSALYLCASSSGASGLYNEQFFGPGTRLTVL.

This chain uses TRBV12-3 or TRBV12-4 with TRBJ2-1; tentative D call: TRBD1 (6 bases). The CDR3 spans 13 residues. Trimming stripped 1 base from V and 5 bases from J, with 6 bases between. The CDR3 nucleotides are TGTGCCAGCAGTTTAGGGGGGCACAATGAGCAGTTCTTC. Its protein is CASSLGGHNEQFF.

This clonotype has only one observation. CDR3 coding DNA: TGCGCCAGCAGCTTGGCCGGGGGGGTTCAAGAGACCCAGTACTTC. This gives the protein CASSLAGGVQETQYF. The rearrangement uses TRBV5-1 and TRBJ2-5, with 8 bases identical to TRBD2. Germline V CDR1 and CDR2: SGHRS, YFSETQ. The CDR3 is 15 amino acids. Germline trimming cut 0 bases from V and 2 bases from J; bases unmatched to any gene: 3.

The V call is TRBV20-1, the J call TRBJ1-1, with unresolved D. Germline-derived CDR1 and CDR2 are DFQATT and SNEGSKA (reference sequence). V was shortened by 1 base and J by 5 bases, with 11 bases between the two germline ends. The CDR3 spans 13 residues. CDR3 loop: CSARATTWTEAFF. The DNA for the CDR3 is TGCAGTGCTAGAGCCACGACGTGGACTGAAGCTTTCTTT.

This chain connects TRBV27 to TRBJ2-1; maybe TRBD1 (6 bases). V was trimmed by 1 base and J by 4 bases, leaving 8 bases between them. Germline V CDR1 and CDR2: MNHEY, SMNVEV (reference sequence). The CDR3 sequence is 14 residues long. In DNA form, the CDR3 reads TGTGCCAGCAGTTTATTAGGACAGTACAATGAGCAGTTCTTC. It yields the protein CASSLLGQYNEQFF.

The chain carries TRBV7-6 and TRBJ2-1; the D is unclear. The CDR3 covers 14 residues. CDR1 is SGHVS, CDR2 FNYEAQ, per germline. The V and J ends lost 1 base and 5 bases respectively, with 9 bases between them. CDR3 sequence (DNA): TGTGCCAGCAGCTTAGGCCCAGGAAACAATGAGCAGTTCTTC. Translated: CASSLGPGNNEQFF.

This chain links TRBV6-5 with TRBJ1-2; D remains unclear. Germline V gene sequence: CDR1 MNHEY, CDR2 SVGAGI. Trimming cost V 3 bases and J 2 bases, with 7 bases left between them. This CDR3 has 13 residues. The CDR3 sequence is CASSYLGNYGYTF. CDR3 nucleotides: TGTGCCAGCAGTTATTTGGGGAACTATGGCTACACCTTC.

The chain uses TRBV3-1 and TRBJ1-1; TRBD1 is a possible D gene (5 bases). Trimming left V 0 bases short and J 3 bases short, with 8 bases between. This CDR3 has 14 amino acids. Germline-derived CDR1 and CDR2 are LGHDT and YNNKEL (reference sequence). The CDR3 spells CASSQDLRDTEAFF. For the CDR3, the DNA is TGTGCCAGCAGCCAAGATCTCAGGGACACTGAAGCTTTCTTT.

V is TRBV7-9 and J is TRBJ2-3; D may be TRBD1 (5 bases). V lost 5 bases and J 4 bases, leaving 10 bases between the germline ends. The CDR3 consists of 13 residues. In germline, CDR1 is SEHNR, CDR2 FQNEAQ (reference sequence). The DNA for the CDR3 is TGTGCCAGCAGCCCCCCCAGGGCAGATACGCAGTATTTT. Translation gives CASSPPRADTQYF.

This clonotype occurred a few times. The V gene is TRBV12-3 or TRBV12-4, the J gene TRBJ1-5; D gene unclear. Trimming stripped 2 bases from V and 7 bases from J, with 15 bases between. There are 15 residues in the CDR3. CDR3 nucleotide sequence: TGTGCCAGCAGTTTATATCTGGGAGGTAGACAGCCCCAGCATTTT. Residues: CASSLYLGGRQPQHF.

The CDR3 DNA reads as TGCAGCGACAGGGGGCGATTATATGGCTACACCTTC. Residues: CSDRGRLYGYTF. V and J are TRBV29-1 and TRBJ1-2, with 9 bases aligning to TRBD1. With 7 bases clipped from V and 5 bases from J, the junction kept 5 bases outside the gene matches. Looked up from germline, CDR1 is SQVTM and CDR2 is ANQGSEA. The CDR3 runs 12 residues.

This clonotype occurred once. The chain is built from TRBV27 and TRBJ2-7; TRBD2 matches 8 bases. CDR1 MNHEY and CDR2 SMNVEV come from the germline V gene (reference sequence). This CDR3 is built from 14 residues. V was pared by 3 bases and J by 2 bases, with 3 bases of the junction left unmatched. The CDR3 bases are TGTGCCAGCAGTTTCGGGGGGGCAGCCTACGAGCAGTACTTC. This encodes CASSFGGAAYEQYF.

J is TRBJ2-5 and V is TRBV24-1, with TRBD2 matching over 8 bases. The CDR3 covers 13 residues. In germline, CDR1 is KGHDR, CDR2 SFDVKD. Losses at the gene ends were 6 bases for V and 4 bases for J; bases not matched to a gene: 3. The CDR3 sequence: CATSSGTRETQYF. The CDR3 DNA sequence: TGTGCCACCAGTTCCGGGACTAGAGAGACCCAGTACTTC.